This T cell receptor beta chain derives from a study of blood T cell repertoires in COVID-19. Background on the study: Whether acute or convalescent, the COVID-19 samples came from the United States, Italy and Spain. The cDNA or gDNA used as material had been derived from T cells, B-cell-depleted T cells, or PBMCs.

This CDR3 is built from 16 residues. Germline trimming cut 7 bases from V and 4 bases from J; bases unmatched to any gene: 11. Germline values: CDR1 MNHEY, CDR2 SMNVEV (reference sequence). Under the authors' procedure: Amplification of reference gene primers was used by the study to estimate nucleated cell counts. Repertoires were generated with immunoSEQ multiplex PCR, while TCRdb's copy carries only in-frame clones and drops some. V and J calls and clone size are those listed in that table; D and trimming were worked out from the DNA. The sample gives more than 250,000 clones, approximately 85% of which show up once; approximately 0.7% is in the top ten.

This chain uses TRBV27 with TRBJ2-5; TRBD2 agrees at 11 bases. Sequencing input: peripheral blood. This TCR derives from a human donor in a cohort sampled during active COVID-19. Here the CDR3 DNA reads TGTGCCAGCACGTTGACGCTAGCGGGAGGAATAGAGACCCAGTACTTC. Its protein is CASTLTLAGGIETQYF.